Below are 15 T cell receptor beta chains sequenced from a single sample in a study of tumor-infiltrating lymphocytes in primary liver carcinoma (dated by TCRdb to about 2017). Without any cell sorting, total RNA and DNA were extracted together from 20-30 mg of bulk tissue using the AllPrep DNA/RNA mini kit. These reads were obtained on an Illumina HiSeq 2500. Using a constant-region primer and ProtoScript II reverse transcriptase, TCRbeta-specific cDNA was reverse-transcribed from around 500 ng total RNA. The TCRbeta libraries were prepared through three rounds of nested multiplex PCR following a slightly modified ARM-PCR procedure. Each of the first two PCR rounds ran for about 11 cycles using multiplex TRBV1-TRBV30 forward primers together with a Cbeta reverse primer. TCRdb reanalyzed the raw reads on its own, using fastp at Q25 for trimming and MiXCR for clone calling, and kept in-frame beta chains. Merged by CDR3 protein, the rows form single entries marked with the most common genes and DNA. For this sample there are tens of thousands of distinct CDR3 sequences; around 82% appear just once. Jointly, the top ten make up around 24% of the sample.

The sample comprised liver tumor tissue from sampling region 5. Per the publication, the cell subset or site label means: tumor region T5, tumor centre. Every receptor here comes from a man between 35 and 55 years old with primary liver carcinoma and hepatitis B virus infection.

A note on this clonotype: A junction boundary mismatches the germline segment, possibly from a read error. The J gene is TRBJ2-1, the V gene TRBV10-2; D remains unclear. CDR1 is WSHSY, CDR2 SAAADI, per germline. This CDR3 has 12 residues. In DNA, the CDR3 is TGCGCCAGCACCCACATTGGGGATGAACAGTTCTTC. This sequence encodes CASTHIGDEQFF.

A word on this clonotype: Mismatch with germline at one junction end may stem from a read error. The chain recombines TRBV10-3 with TRBJ1-1; TRBD1 might be the D (6 bases). Germline V lookup: CDR1 ENHRY, CDR2 SYGVKD. The CDR3 consists of 13 residues. The CDR3 reads CAIRDSLKTEAFF. In DNA form, the CDR3 reads TGTGCCATCAGGGACAGCCTGAAGACTGAAGCTTTCTTT.

This clonotype was recorded only once. The junction shows a germline mismatch at one end, possibly a read error. The V gene is TRBV6-5, the J gene TRBJ2-5, with D perhaps matching TRBD2 (5 bases). Germline-derived CDR1 and CDR2 are MNHEY and SVGAGI. The CDR3 loop spans 14 amino acids. This CDR3 reads CASSTRTRQDTQYF. The CDR3 bases are TGTGCCAGTAGTACCAGGACTCGTCAAGATACCCAGTACTTC.

This clonotype was counted ten times or more. This sequence joins TRBV12-3 or TRBV12-4 and TRBJ1-5; maybe TRBD1 (5 bases). The CDR3 is 14 amino acids. V was shortened by 3 bases and J by 3 bases, with 9 bases between the two germline ends. The CDR3 DNA reads as TGTGCCAGCAGTTTCTCGGGGCCCAATCAGCCCCAGCATTTT. It yields the protein CASSFSGPNQPQHF.

This clonotype was detected once. Because it lacks the conserved phenylalanine or tryptophan at the end, this CDR3 is likely a read error. The chain links TRBV29-1 to TRBJ2-5; D uncertain. The CDR3 is 13 residues long. Germline V gene lookup returns CDR1 SQVTM and CDR2 ANQGSEA. The V end lost 3 bases, the J end lost 5 bases, and 13 bases lay between the germline ends. In DNA, the CDR3 is TGCAGCGTTGAGAATCCTGTTCGGGAGACCCAGTACATC. Its translation: CSVENPVRETQYI.

On this clonotype: One junction end disagrees with the germline gene, perhaps due to a read error. The chain combines TRBV11-2 with TRBJ2-5, with D unresolved. This CDR3 is 15 amino acids long. Germline CDR1 is SGHAT and CDR2 is FQNNGV. CDR3 amino acids: CTSSPVVLVPETQYF. The CDR3 DNA sequence: TGTACCAGCAGTCCCGTCGTGCTAGTCCCAGAGACCCAGTACTTC.

V and J are TRBV6-1 and TRBJ2-1; no reliable D call. Between the trimmed V and J ends, which lost 7 bases and 5 bases, there was a span of 12 bases. The CDR3 loop spans 13 amino acids. Germline V gene sequence: CDR1 MNHNS, CDR2 SASEGT. This chain's CDR3 is CASTGRKNNEQFF. The CDR3 DNA is TGTGCCAGCACTGGACGGAAAAACAATGAGCAGTTCTTC.

The chain uses TRBV29-1 and TRBJ2-1; D is perhaps TRBD2 (5 bases). Germline V lookup: CDR1 SQVTM, CDR2 ANQGSEA. Trimming stripped 4 bases from V and 4 bases from J, with 20 bases between. The CDR3 contains 16 residues. CDR3: CSVGYRAASSYNEQFF. CDR3 nucleotides: TGCAGCGTTGGATACAGAGCGGCATCCTCATACAATGAGCAGTTCTTC.

Concerning this clonotype itself: Germline and junction disagree at one end, which may indicate a read error. V gene TRBV5-5 combines with J gene TRBJ2-1; a weak D match, TRBD2 (7 bases). The germline V gene has CDR1 SGHKS and CDR2 YYEKEE (reference sequence). The CDR3 totals 14 residues. For the CDR3, the DNA is TGTGCTAGCAGCTTGGATAGGGGGAGGGATGAGCAGTTCTTC. It translates to CASSLDRGRDEQFF.

As to this clonotype: Relative to the germline gene, one junction end is altered; a read error may explain this. The chain has TRBV30 and TRBJ2-7, with D perhaps matching TRBD1 (6 bases). Germline V gene lookup returns CDR1 GTSNPN and CDR2 SVGIG (reference sequence). The CDR3 consists of 13 residues. The CDR3 protein is CAWTSRDNYEQYF. Here the CDR3 DNA reads TGCGCCTGGACCTCCCGGGACAACTACGAGCAGTACTTC.

Remarks on this clonotype: At one end, the junction sequence differs from germline, possibly due to a read error. J is TRBJ2-3 and V is TRBV4-2, with 7 bases identical to TRBD1. CDR3 length equals 15 residues. CDR1 LGHNA and CDR2 YNFKEQ come from the germline V gene. The CDR3 sequence: CASSLEGAGGDTQYF. The CDR3 DNA sequence: TGTGCCAGCAGCCTCGAGGGGGCAGGAGGAGATACGCAATATTTT.

As for this clonotype: As the CDR3 is not closed by the conserved phenylalanine or tryptophan, this likely results from a read error. This chain joins TRBV14 and TRBJ2-1; a weak D match, TRBD2 (5 bases). The DNA end lines up better with TRBJ2-7; the J call may be wrong. The CDR3 is made up of 16 amino acids. The germline V gene has CDR1 SGHDN and CDR2 FVKESK. This CDR3 reads CASSAVARWVNNEQYL. For the CDR3, the DNA is TGTGCCAGCAGTGCCGTAGCGCGATGGGTAAACAATGAGCAGTACCTC.

This clonotype was observed many times. V and J are TRBV7-6 and TRBJ2-1, with D maybe TRBD1 (5 bases). V was pared by 0 bases and J by 5 bases, with 8 bases between. There are 14 residues in the CDR3. Per the germline V gene, CDR1 is SGHVS and CDR2 is FNYEAQ. Written as DNA, the CDR3 is TGTGCCAGCAGCTTAGCGGGGCCTCACAATGAGCAGTTCTTC. Its protein is CASSLAGPHNEQFF.

This clonotype was counted many times. The V gene is TRBV12-3 or TRBV12-4, the J gene TRBJ1-2, with 7 positions matching TRBD1. V gave up 5 bases and J gave up 5 bases; unmatched junction bases: 8. The CDR3 has 14 amino acids. The CDR3 loop is CASSGGGRGYGYTF. CDR3 DNA: TGTGCCAGCAGTGGGGGGGGCAGGGGGTATGGCTACACCTTC.

A word on this clonotype: No conserved phenylalanine or tryptophan is present at the end of the CDR3, so a read error is the likely explanation. The chain combines TRBV10-2 with TRBJ2-5, with TRBD1 as a possible D gene (6 bases). The CDR3 is made up of 14 amino acids. The germline gives CDR1 WSHSY, CDR2 SAAADI. The CDR3 here is CTSSRGGGQETQYL. In nucleotides, the CDR3 is TGCACCAGCAGCAGAGGGGGTGGTCAAGAGACCCAGTACTTA.